This note documents a single T cell receptor (beta chain) sequence. The repertoire was sequenced with immunoSEQ multiplex PCR; TCRdb's copy has only in-frame clones and lacks some. The table records fewer than 40,000 clones, roughly 90% of them present only once. The V gene's germline CDR1 is SGHTA and CDR2 FQGNSA. V was clipped by 6 bases and J by 0 bases, with 12 bases between them. The CDR3 sequence is 15 residues long. This sample was taken from a study of OX40 agonist ivuxolimab in advanced cancers. Material: CD4+ or CD8+ T cells sorted from blood, obtained in a trial of the OX40 agonist ivuxolimab. The rearrangement joins TRBV7-2 to TRBJ2-1, with D possibly being TRBD2 (5 bases). This receptor was obtained from an adult with an advanced solid tumor such as melanoma, head and neck, liver or kidney cancer. The CDR3 bases are TGTGCCAGCAGTACGGACTTATCCTCCTACAATGAGCAGTTCTTC. Translation gives CASSTDLSSYNEQFF.